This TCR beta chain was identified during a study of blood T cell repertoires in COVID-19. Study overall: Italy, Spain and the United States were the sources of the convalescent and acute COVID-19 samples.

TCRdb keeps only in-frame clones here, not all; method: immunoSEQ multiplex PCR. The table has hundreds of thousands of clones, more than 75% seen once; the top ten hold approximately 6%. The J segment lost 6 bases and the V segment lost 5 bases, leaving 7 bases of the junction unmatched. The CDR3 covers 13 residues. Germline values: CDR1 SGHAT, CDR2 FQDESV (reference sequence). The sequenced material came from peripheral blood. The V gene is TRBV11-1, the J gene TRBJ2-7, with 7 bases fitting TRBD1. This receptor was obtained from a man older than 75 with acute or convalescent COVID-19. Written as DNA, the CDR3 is TGTGCCAGCAGCACAAAGACAGGGACCGAGCAGTACGTC. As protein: CASSTKTGTEQYV.